The clone carrying this T cell receptor beta chain was picked up one time. A read error may produce the germline difference seen at one junction end. CDR3 size: 13 residues. Measured with immunoSEQ multiplex PCR; TCRdb has only the in-frame clones, and not every one. Here the sample spans 150,000 to 200,000 clones, roughly 86% being singletons. The data stem from a study of blood T cell repertoires in COVID-19. The receptor was derived from a man aged 40-49 years with active or convalescent COVID-19. This chain links TRBV12-3 or TRBV12-4 with TRBJ2-5, with TRBD2 identical over 9 bases. Material: peripheral blood. CDR3: CASSLAGVGTQYF. The CDR3 DNA is TGTGCCAGCAGCTTAGCGGGAGTAGGGACCCAGTACTTC.